This T cell receptor beta chain is from a study of cytomegalovirus exposure and HLA in healthy donors. J was trimmed by 0 bases and V by 5 bases; bases with no gene match: 7. Germline-derived CDR1 and CDR2 are SGHTA and FQGNSA. The CDR3 is made up of 17 amino acids. The approximately 120-subject validation cohort, separate from the approximately 640-subject first cohort, included the donors. TCRdb's copy holds only in-frame clones and misses some; the assay was immunoSEQ multiplex PCR. Here the sample spans roughly 330,000 clones, about nine tenths being singletons. Study results and caveats: Reports described diagnosis of cytomegalovirus status by the classifier as highly specific and sensitive. Cytomegalovirus-associated TCR beta chains were listed, numbering under 200.

In regard to this clone: The antigen remains undetermined.

The clonotype comes from a woman younger than 45 in good health and CMV-seropositive. The genes are TRBV7-2 and TRBJ2-6, with 7 bases identical to TRBD1. Sequenced: PBMCs. CDR3 region: CASSQDRTYSGANVLTF. CDR3 sequence (DNA): TGTGCCAGCAGCCAGGACAGGACATACTCTGGGGCCAACGTCCTGACTTTC.